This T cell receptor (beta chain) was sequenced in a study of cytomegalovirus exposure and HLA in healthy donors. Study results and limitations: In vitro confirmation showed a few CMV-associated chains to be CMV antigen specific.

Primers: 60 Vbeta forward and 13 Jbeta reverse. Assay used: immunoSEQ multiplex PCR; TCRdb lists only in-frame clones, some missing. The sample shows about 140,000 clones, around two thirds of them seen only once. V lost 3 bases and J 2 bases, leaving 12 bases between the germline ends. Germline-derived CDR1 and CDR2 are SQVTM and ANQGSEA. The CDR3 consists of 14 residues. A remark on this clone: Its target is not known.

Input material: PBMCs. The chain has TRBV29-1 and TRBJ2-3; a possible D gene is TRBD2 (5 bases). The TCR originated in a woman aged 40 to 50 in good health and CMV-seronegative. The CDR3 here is CSVEDSLHTDTQYF. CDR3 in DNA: TGCAGCGTTGAGGACTCCTTACACACAGATACGCAGTATTTT.